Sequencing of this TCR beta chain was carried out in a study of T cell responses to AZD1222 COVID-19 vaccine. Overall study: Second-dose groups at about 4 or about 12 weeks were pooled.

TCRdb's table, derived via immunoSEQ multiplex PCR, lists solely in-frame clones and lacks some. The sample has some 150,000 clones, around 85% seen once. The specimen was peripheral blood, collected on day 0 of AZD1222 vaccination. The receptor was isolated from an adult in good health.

CDR3 protein: CASSMGNEKLFF. The CDR3 bases are TGTGCCAGCTCAATGGGGAACGAAAAACTGTTTTTT. V and J are TRBV18 and TRBJ1-4, with D uncertain. The CDR3 spans 12 residues. Germline V gives CDR1 KGHSH, CDR2 LQKENI. The V and J ends lost 5 bases and 8 bases respectively, with 9 bases between them.